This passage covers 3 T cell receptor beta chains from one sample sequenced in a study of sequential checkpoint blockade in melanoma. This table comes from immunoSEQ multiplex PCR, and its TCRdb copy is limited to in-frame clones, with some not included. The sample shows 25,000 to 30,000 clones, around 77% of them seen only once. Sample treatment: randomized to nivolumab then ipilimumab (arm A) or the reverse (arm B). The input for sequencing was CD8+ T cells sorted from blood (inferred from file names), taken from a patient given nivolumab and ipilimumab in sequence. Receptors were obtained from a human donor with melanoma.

Here the CDR3 reads CASREDVAHYEAFF. CDR3 DNA sequence: TGTGCCAGCAGGGAAGATGTAGCACACTATGAAGCTTTCTTT. The rearrangement links TRBV28 to TRBJ1-1, with no clear D. CDR1 MDHEN and CDR2 SYDVKM come from the germline V gene. The CDR3 has 14 residues. Trimming stripped 6 bases from V and 7 bases from J, with 18 bases between.

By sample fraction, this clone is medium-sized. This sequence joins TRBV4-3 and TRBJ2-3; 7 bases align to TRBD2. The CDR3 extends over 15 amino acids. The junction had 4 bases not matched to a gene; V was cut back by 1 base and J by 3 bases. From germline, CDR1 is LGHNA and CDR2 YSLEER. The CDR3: CASSQVASGTDTQYF. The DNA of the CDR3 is TGCGCCAGCAGCCAAGTTGCTAGCGGAACAGATACGCAGTATTTT.

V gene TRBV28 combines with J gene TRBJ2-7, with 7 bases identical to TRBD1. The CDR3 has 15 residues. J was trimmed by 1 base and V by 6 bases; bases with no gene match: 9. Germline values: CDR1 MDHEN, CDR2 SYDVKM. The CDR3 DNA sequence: TGTGCCAGCAGGGGGCCGGGACAGCCGTCCTACGAGCAGTACTTC. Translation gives CASRGPGQPSYEQYF.